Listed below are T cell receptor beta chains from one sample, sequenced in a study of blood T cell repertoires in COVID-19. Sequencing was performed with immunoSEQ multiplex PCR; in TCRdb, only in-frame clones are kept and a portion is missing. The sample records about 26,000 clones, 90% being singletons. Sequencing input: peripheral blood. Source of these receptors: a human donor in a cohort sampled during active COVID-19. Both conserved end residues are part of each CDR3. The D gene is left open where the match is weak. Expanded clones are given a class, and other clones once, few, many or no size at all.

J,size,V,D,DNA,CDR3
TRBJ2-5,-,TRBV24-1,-,TGTGCCACCAGTGATTTCGGGGAGACCCAGTACTTC,CATSDFGETQYF
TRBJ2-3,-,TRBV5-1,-,TGCGCCAGCAGCTTAGCACAGGTTATAGATACGCAGTATTTT,CASSLAQVIDTQYF
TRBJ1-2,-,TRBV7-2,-,TGTGCCAGCAGCTTAAACCCATCCTTTCCGGGGGGGGGCTACACCTTC,CASSLNPSFPGGGYTF
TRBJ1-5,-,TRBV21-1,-,TGTGCCAGCAGCAAAACGACAAATAATCAGCCCCAGCATTTT,CASSKTTNNQPQHF
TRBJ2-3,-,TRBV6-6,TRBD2,TGTGCCAGCATTCAGCGGGAGTTATTCGATACGCAGTATTTT,CASIQRELFDTQYF
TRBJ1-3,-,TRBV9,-,TGTGCCAGCAGCGTAGAGGAGCTAACTGGAAACACCATATATTTT,CASSVEELTGNTIYF
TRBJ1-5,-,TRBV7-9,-,TGTGCCAGCAGCCGAGGGGGGGTCGAGGCCGTAAATCAGCCCCAGCATTTT,CASSRGGVEAVNQPQHF
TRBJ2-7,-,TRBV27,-,TGTGCCAGCAGTTTATGGGCTAGCCGGGACGAGCAGTACTTC,CASSLWASRDEQYF
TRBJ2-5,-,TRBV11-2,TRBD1,TGTGCCAGCAGCTGGGACAGGGGGCTCCAAGAGACCCAGTACTTC,CASSWDRGLQETQYF
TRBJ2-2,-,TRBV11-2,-,TGTGCCAGCAGCTTAAGAGTCGGGGAGCTGTTTTTT,CASSLRVGELFF
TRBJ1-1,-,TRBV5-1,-,TGCGCCAGCAGCTTGGCCGGCGGGAACACTGAAGCTTTCTTT,CASSLAGGNTEAFF
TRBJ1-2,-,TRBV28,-,TGTGCCAGCAGTTTAAGAGAGGGCTACACCTTC,CASSLREGYTF
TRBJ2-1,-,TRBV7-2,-,TGTGCCAGCAGCTTATTCGCGGGAACCTTGGGAGACAGTGAGCAGTTCTTC,CASSLFAGTLGDSEQFF
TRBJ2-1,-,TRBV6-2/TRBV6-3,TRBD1,TGTGCCAGCAGCGTATTCGGGACAGGTATCAATGAGCAGTTCTTC,CASSVFGTGINEQFF
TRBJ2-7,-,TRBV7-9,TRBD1,TGTGCCAGCAGCTCTGGACAGGATTCCTACGAGCAGTACTTC,CASSSGQDSYEQYF
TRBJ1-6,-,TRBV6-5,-,TGTGCCAGCAGTTTGACGACAGGATCACCTACTTCACCCCTCCACTTT,CASSLTTGSPTSPLHF
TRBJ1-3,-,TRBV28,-,TGTGCCAGCAGTTTATGGTCGCGGGGACACACCATATATTTT,CASSLWSRGHTIYF
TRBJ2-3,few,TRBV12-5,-,TGTGCTAGTGGTTTGGGACTTTACACAGATACGCAGTATTTT,CASGLGLYTDTQYF
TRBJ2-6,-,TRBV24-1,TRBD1,TGTGCCACCGGATGGACAGGAACCTCTGGGGCCAACGTCCTGACTTTC,CATGWTGTSGANVLTF
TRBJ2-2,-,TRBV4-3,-,TGCGCCAGCAGCCAAGATCCCCCCTCAGCGAACACCGGGGAGCTGTTTTTT,CASSQDPPSANTGELFF
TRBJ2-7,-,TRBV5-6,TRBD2,TGTGCCAGCAGCTTCCACCAAACCCTAGCGGGTCTCTCCTACGAGCAGTACTTC,CASSFHQTLAGLSYEQYF
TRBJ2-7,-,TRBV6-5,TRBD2,TGTGCCAGCAGCGTCGGGGCGGGGGGACTATACGAGCAGTACTTC,CASSVGAGGLYEQYF
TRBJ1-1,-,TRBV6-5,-,TGTGCCAGCAGGAGAGCCGCGGACACTGAAGCTTTCTTT,CASRRAADTEAFF
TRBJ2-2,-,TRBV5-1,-,TGCGCCAGCAGCTTGTCCCTAGCGCCCACCGGGGAGCTGTTTTTT,CASSLSLAPTGELFF
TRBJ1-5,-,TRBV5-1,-,TGCGCCAGCAGCTGGGGCACCGATCAGCCCCAGCATTTT,CASSWGTDQPQHF
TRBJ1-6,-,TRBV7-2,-,TGTGCCAGCAGCGTCTCCAGGGGCGTAGAGTCCCTCCACTTT,CASSVSRGVESLHF
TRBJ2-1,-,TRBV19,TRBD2,TGTGCCAGTAGTAGGACTAGCGGGCGGCCCTTCCATGAGCAGTTCTTC,CASSRTSGRPFHEQFF
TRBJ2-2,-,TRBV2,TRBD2,TGTGCCAGCAACCTGGCGGGAGGGCTCGGCACCGGGGAGCTGTTTTTT,CASNLAGGLGTGELFF
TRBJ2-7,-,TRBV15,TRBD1,TGTGCCACCAGCAGAGGGGGACAGGGGGCCTACGAGCAGTACTTC,CATSRGGQGAYEQYF
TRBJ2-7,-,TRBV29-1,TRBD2,TGCAGCGCCCGGAGGGGACTAGCTGGTGAGCAGTACTTC,CSARRGLAGEQYF
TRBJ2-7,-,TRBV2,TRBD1,TGTGCCAGCAGTGTCGTATGGGACAGGGTAAAGTCCTACGAGCAGTACTTC,CASSVVWDRVKSYEQYF
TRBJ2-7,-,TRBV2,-,TGTGCCAGCAGGGGGGGGACAGGTGGCGAGCAGTACTTC,CASRGGTGGEQYF
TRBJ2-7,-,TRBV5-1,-,TGCGCCAGAACCAGTTCGAAGGGGAACGAGCAGTACTTC,CARTSSKGNEQYF
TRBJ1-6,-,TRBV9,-,TGTGCCAGCAGCGTGAAGGAGGGTTCACCCCTCCACTTT,CASSVKEGSPLHF
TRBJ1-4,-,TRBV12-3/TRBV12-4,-,TGTGCCAGCAGCCCCGGCGGTGAAAAACTGTTTTTT,CASSPGGEKLFF
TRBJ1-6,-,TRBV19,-,TGTGCCAGTACCACTTCCGGACAGCCTAATTCACCCCTCCACTTT,CASTTSGQPNSPLHF
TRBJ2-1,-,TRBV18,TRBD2,TGTGCCAGCTCGCCCGGGAGGGCGGGTATTAATGAGCAGTTCTTC,CASSPGRAGINEQFF
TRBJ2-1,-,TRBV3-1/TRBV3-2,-,TGTGCCAGCAGCGTATACCCACCCCCCCCGGGGATCAACAATGAGCAGTTCTTC,CASSVYPPPPGINNEQFF
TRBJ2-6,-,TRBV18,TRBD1,TGTGCCAGCTCACCGTTGACAGGGCCTGGGGCCAACGTCCTGACTTTC,CASSPLTGPGANVLTF
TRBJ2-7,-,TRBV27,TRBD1,TGTGCCAGCAGTTTAACGGGACAGACCTCCTACGAGCAGTACTTC,CASSLTGQTSYEQYF
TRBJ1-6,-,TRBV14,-,TGTGCCAGCAGCCAGCGGGACTATAATTCACCCCTCCACTTT,CASSQRDYNSPLHF
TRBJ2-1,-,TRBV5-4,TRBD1,TGTGCCAGCAGCCCGACAGGGGGTCCCATAAATGAGCAGTTCTTC,CASSPTGGPINEQFF
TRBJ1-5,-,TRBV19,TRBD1,TGTGCCAGTAGAGATGGACAGGGGGGATATCAGCCCCAGCATTTT,CASRDGQGGYQPQHF
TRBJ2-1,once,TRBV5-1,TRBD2,TGCGCCAGCAGCTTGGGACCCCTAGCGGGGCAAAATGAGCAGTTCTTC,CASSLGPLAGQNEQFF
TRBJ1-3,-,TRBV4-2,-,TGTGCCAGCAGCCAAGATCCCAGGTCTGAAGGAAACACCATATATTTT,CASSQDPRSEGNTIYF
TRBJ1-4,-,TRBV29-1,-,TGCAGCGTTGACATAGCTAATGAAAAACTGTTTTTT,CSVDIANEKLFF